Listed below are T cell receptor beta chains from one sample, sequenced in a study of T cell changes during pregnancy in multiple sclerosis. Some clones are missing from TCRdb's copy, which holds only in-frame ones; the method was immunoSEQ multiplex PCR. Of tens of thousands of clones detected, 85% to 90% appear once; the ten largest clones hold around 4.1%. The sample in question was CD8+ T cells from peripheral blood mononuclear cells, obtained after pregnancy. These receptors all come from a female donor with multiple sclerosis, enrolled in a pregnancy study. CDR3s include the opening cysteine and the closing phenylalanine or tryptophan. The D gene is left open where the match is weak. Expanded clones are given a class, and other clones once, few, many or no size at all.

clone_size,v_call,d_call,j_call,cdr3_nt,cdr3_aa
NA,TRBV4-3,TRBD1,TRBJ1-2,TGCGCCAGCAGCCAATATGGGACAGGGCCCCAGACCTTC,CASSQYGTGPQTF
few,TRBV6-5,NA,TRBJ2-3,TGTGCCAGCAGTTACATGCCCTTAGCTGATACGCAGTATTTT,CASSYMPLADTQYF
NA,TRBV11-2,NA,TRBJ1-5,TGTGCCAGCAGCTTAGATGCAGGGCCCCAGCCCCAGCATTTT,CASSLDAGPQPQHF
NA,TRBV7-9,NA,TRBJ2-7,TGTGCCAGCGGGGGAGGCTCCTACGAGCAGTACTTC,CASGGGSYEQYF
once,TRBV12-1,NA,TRBJ2-7,TGTGCCAGCAGCTCCCTGGGACAGGGGGCCGCCTACGAGCAGTACTTC,CASSSLGQGAAYEQYF
once,TRBV25-1,NA,TRBJ2-7,TGTGCCAGCAATTCAGGCCCCTACGAGCAGTACTTC,CASNSGPYEQYF
NA,TRBV13,NA,TRBJ2-3,TGTGCCAGCAGCTTAGGCGAGGGGGGCACAGATACGCAGTATTTT,CASSLGEGGTDTQYF
NA,TRBV11-2,NA,TRBJ2-3,TGTGCCAGCAGCTCACAGGGCTGGGGTGTTACAGATACGCAGTATTTT,CASSSQGWGVTDTQYF
NA,TRBV11-1,TRBD2,TRBJ2-7,TGTGCCAGCAGCTCCGGACTAGCGGGCTTTACTTCACTCTACGAGCAGTACTTC,CASSSGLAGFTSLYEQYF
NA,TRBV7-6,TRBD1,TRBJ1-2,TGTGCCAGCAGCTTAGACAGGGGCTATGGCTACACCTTC,CASSLDRGYGYTF
NA,TRBV14,NA,TRBJ2-3,TGTGCCAGCAGCCAAGGGCTCACTAGGGATTCAGATACGCAGTATTTT,CASSQGLTRDSDTQYF
NA,TRBV9,NA,TRBJ1-1,TGTGCCAGCAGCGGTGCGGGGAACACTGAAGCTTTCTTT,CASSGAGNTEAFF
NA,TRBV2,TRBD2,TRBJ2-3,TGTGCCAGCAGTGAAGGCGGGGGGGATACAGATACGCAGTATTTT,CASSEGGGDTDTQYF
few,TRBV7-9,TRBD2,TRBJ2-5,TGTGCCAGCAGCGCCTCTAGCGGGGGGGTTCCTGTCCACTTC,CASSASSGGVPVHF
NA,TRBV4-2,TRBD2,TRBJ2-3,TGTGCCAGCAGCCAAGAACCCTTACGGGGGGGCTCAGATACGCAGTATTTT,CASSQEPLRGGSDTQYF
few,TRBV4-3,NA,TRBJ1-1,TGCGCCAGCAGCCAAGATGAGGGTGTGAACACTGAAGCTTTCTTT,CASSQDEGVNTEAFF
NA,TRBV9,TRBD1,TRBJ1-6,TGTGCCAGCAGCTCGACAGGGTCCTATAATTCACCCCTCCACTTT,CASSSTGSYNSPLHF
NA,TRBV7-8,TRBD1,TRBJ2-3,TGTGCCAGCAGCTCCCCCGGGACAGGGGCTAGGAGCACAGATACGCAGTATTTT,CASSSPGTGARSTDTQYF
NA,TRBV7-3,TRBD1,TRBJ2-5,TGTGCCAGCAGCCTATCAGGAGGGACAGGAGAGACCCAGTACTTC,CASSLSGGTGETQYF
NA,TRBV7-2,NA,TRBJ2-7,TGTGCCAGCAGCTTCGGACTCAAGGCCTACGAGCAGTACTTC,CASSFGLKAYEQYF
NA,TRBV4-2,TRBD1,TRBJ2-2,TGTGCCAGCAGCCAAGAAGGACAGGGAGTAATCGGGGAGCTGTTTTTT,CASSQEGQGVIGELFF
NA,TRBV19,NA,TRBJ1-1,TGTGCCAGTGCTGGTGGGCAGGGTAGCACTGAAGCTTTCTTT,CASAGGQGSTEAFF
NA,TRBV5-8,TRBD2,TRBJ2-7,TGTGCCAGCAGCCTGGGACTAGCGGGGGGCTACGAGCAGTACTTC,CASSLGLAGGYEQYF
NA,TRBV25-1,NA,TRBJ1-4,TGTGCCAGCAGTGAGCGGCCTTGGGAAAAACTGTTTTTT,CASSERPWEKLFF
NA,TRBV9,TRBD2,TRBJ2-7,TGTGCCAGCAGCGCTAGCGGGGGGCCGCTCCGGGAGCAGTACTTC,CASSASGGPLREQYF
NA,TRBV7-6,TRBD2,TRBJ2-4,TGTGCCAGCAGCTTCCTAAGCGGGGACCTAGCCAAAAACATTCAGTACTTC,CASSFLSGDLAKNIQYF
once,TRBV27,NA,TRBJ2-7,TGTGCCAGCAGTTTATCGACTTTCAACTCCTACGAGCAGTACTTC,CASSLSTFNSYEQYF
NA,TRBV10-1,TRBD1,TRBJ2-7,TGCGCCAGCAGGCCCGGGACAGGGGCCTACGAGCAGTACTTC,CASRPGTGAYEQYF
NA,TRBV7-9,NA,TRBJ2-7,TGTGCCAGCAGCTCTACAGACAGTCCTCCCTACGAGCAGTACTTC,CASSSTDSPPYEQYF
NA,TRBV27,TRBD2,TRBJ2-1,TGTGCCAGCAGTTTGGTAGCGGGGCTTGATTTCTACAATGAGCAGTTCTTC,CASSLVAGLDFYNEQFF
NA,TRBV5-1,NA,TRBJ1-2,TGCGCCAGCAGCTTGGGGGGAGGGGCTGGCTACACCTTC,CASSLGGGAGYTF
NA,TRBV27,TRBD1,TRBJ2-5,TGTGCCAGCAGTCACACAGGGGAAGAGACCCAGTACTTC,CASSHTGEETQYF